These 29 T cell receptor beta chains were sequenced from one sample in a study of cytomegalovirus exposure and HLA in healthy donors. The primer mix had 60 Vbeta and 13 Jbeta primers. Repertoires were generated with immunoSEQ multiplex PCR, while TCRdb's copy carries only in-frame clones and drops some. The sample carries over 150,000 clones, roughly 88% recorded once. The sample consisted of PBMCs. The receptors shown here come from a girl aged 2 to 9 in good health and CMV-seropositive.

This clone was counted a few times. The CDR3 region has the DNA TGTGCCAGCAGGTCCGACAGTTACGAGCAGTACTTC. This sequence encodes CASRSDSYEQYF. V and J are TRBV2 and TRBJ2-7, with D tentatively TRBD1 (5 bases). V dropped 6 bases and J dropped 4 bases, with 10 bases sitting between them. This CDR3 has 12 amino acids. The germline gives CDR1 SNHLY, CDR2 FYNNEI.

The chain joins TRBV6-5 to TRBJ2-1, with D possibly matching TRBD2 (6 bases). V was pared by 0 bases and J by 6 bases, with 9 bases between. Germline lookup yields CDR1 MNHEY and CDR2 SVGAGI. CDR3 length: 14 residues. The CDR3 region has the DNA TGTGCCAGCAGTTACTCCCAGGGAGGCAATGAGCAGTTCTTC. Translating it yields CASSYSQGGNEQFF.

V and J are TRBV5-1 and TRBJ2-4, with TRBD2 matching 10 bases. This CDR3 spans 19 amino acids. Per the germline V gene, CDR1 is SGHRS and CDR2 is YFSETQ. Trimming took 2 bases from V and 0 from J; bases not matched to a gene: 11. In nucleotides, the CDR3 is TGCGCCAGCAGCTTCGCTAGCGGGGGAGCTTTAGTAGCCAAAAACATTCAGTACTTC. This gives the protein CASSFASGGALVAKNIQYF.

This clone was recorded only once. The rearrangement links TRBV5-1 to TRBJ2-7; D possibly corresponds to TRBD1 (6 bases). The CDR3 runs 15 residues. The germline gives CDR1 SGHRS, CDR2 YFSETQ. V was cut by 1 base and J by 6 bases, with 17 bases left in between. CDR3 sequence reads: CASSLMSGQLSEQYF. The DNA for the CDR3 is TGCGCCAGCAGCTTGATGAGTGGACAGCTTAGCGAGCAGTACTTC.

This clone was detected once. The V call is TRBV6-1, the J call TRBJ2-7, with TRBD2 identical over 12 bases. CDR3 size: 15 residues. Germline V gene sequence: CDR1 MNHNS, CDR2 SASEGT. The junction had 5 bases not matched to a gene; V was cut back by 6 bases and J by 2 bases. The CDR3 region has the DNA TGTGCCAGCAGCGTACTAGCGGGGGGTACCTACGAGCAGTACTTC. Translating it yields CASSVLAGGTYEQYF.

This clone was found a few times. This rearrangement joins TRBV2 to TRBJ2-7; TRBD1 might be the D (5 bases). The CDR3 consists of 13 residues. Germline CDR1 reads SNHLY; CDR2 reads FYNNEI. Between the trimmed V and J ends, which lost 2 bases and 4 bases, there was a span of 9 bases. The CDR3: CASSEIRGYEQYF. The CDR3, as DNA: TGTGCCAGCAGTGAAATTAGGGGATACGAGCAGTACTTC.

The rearrangement links TRBV6-5 to TRBJ2-2, with 8 bases identical to TRBD1. The V gene end was trimmed by 7 bases and the J gene end by 0 bases; junction bases not matched to a gene: 4. The CDR3 spans 15 residues. Germline loops: CDR1 MNHEY, CDR2 SVGAGI. The CDR3 DNA sequence: TGTGCCAGCAACAAACAGGGGGCGAACACCGGGGAGCTGTTTTTT. Translated, it gives CASNKQGANTGELFF.

The CDR3 loop reads CASKNRPREGYGYTF. DNA of the CDR3: TGTGCCAGCAAGAACAGACCCCGGGAGGGCTATGGCTACACCTTC. The V and J genes are TRBV6-1 and TRBJ1-2, with unresolved D. Germline V lookup: CDR1 MNHNS, CDR2 SASEGT. The CDR3 length is 15 residues. V lost 7 bases and J 4 bases, leaving 19 bases between the germline ends.

The J gene is TRBJ2-3, the V gene TRBV5-1; 11 nucleotides agree with TRBD1. This CDR3 has 15 amino acids. Germline V gives CDR1 SGHRS, CDR2 YFSETQ. Germline trimming cut 4 bases from V and 3 bases from J; bases unmatched to any gene: 4. The CDR3 DNA reads TGCGCCAGCAGCGCAGGGACAGGGGGGACAGATACGCAGTATTTT. This translates into CASSAGTGGTDTQYF.

This CDR3 reads CASSPTGGGYNEQFF. The CDR3 region has the DNA TGCGCCAGCAGCCCTACAGGGGGCGGTTACAATGAGCAGTTCTTC. The chain combines TRBV5-1 with TRBJ2-1, with 9 bases aligning to TRBD1. The CDR3 contains 15 residues. Germline lookup yields CDR1 SGHRS and CDR2 YFSETQ. Trimming removed 4 bases from V and 4 bases from J; junction bases left unmatched: 6.

The chain has TRBV5-1 and TRBJ1-1; TRBD1 matches 10 bases. The CDR3 extends over 19 amino acids. Looked up from germline, CDR1 is SGHRS and CDR2 is YFSETQ. V gave up 0 bases and J gave up 3 bases; unmatched junction bases: 14. In DNA form, the CDR3 reads TGCGCCAGCAGCTTGGCCCTAGGACAGGGGGTCTTTCAGTACACTGAAGCTTTCTTT. It yields the protein CASSLALGQGVFQYTEAFF.

The chain combines TRBV30 with TRBJ2-7, with 7 bases aligning to TRBD1. V dropped 4 bases and J dropped 2; count of bases not matched to a gene: 11. The CDR3 covers 15 residues. Germline lookup yields CDR1 GTSNPN and CDR2 SVGIG (reference sequence). In DNA form, the CDR3 reads TGTGCCTGGACGGTGTTGGACAGGACCGCCTACGAGCAGTACTTC. This gives the protein CAWTVLDRTAYEQYF. The variable domain in full, completed from reference TRBV30 and TRBJ2-7, reads SQTIHQWPATLVQPVGSPLSLECTVEGTSNPNLYWYRQAAGRGLQLLFYSVGIGQISSEVPQNLSASRPQDRQFILSSKKLLLSDSGFYLCAWTVLDRTAYEQYFGPGTRLTVT.

V usage is TRBV11-3 and J usage is TRBJ2-7; weak D call: TRBD1 (6 bases). V was shortened by 0 bases and J by 6 bases, with 15 bases between the two germline ends. Germline CDR1 SGHNT, CDR2 YENEEA. CDR3 length: 15 residues. CDR3 region: CASSLDRGSRGEQYF. As DNA, the CDR3 is TGTGCCAGCAGCTTAGATCGGGGTAGCAGGGGCGAGCAGTACTTC. Supplemented by reference TRBV11-3 and TRBJ2-7, the full variable domain reads EAGVVQSPRYKIIEKKQPVAFWCNPISGHNTLYWYLQNLGQGPELLIRYENEEAVDDSQLPKDRFSAERLKGVDSTLKIQPAELGDSAVYLCASSLDRGSRGEQYFGPGTRLTVT.

This clone was detected only once. The chain couples TRBV27 to TRBJ2-5; D possibly corresponds to TRBD2 (6 bases). V dropped 0 bases and J dropped 0 bases, with 11 bases sitting between them. In germline, CDR1 is MNHEY, CDR2 SMNVEV (reference sequence). The CDR3 is 16 amino acids. In DNA, the CDR3 is TGTGCCAGCAGTTTATCTAGCGGAGAGTACCAAGAGACCCAGTACTTC. Translating it yields CASSLSSGEYQETQYF.

V gene TRBV9 combines with J gene TRBJ2-3, with 11 bases fitting TRBD2. Unmatched junction bases numbered 4, after V lost 0 bases and J lost 4 bases. The CDR3 consists of 16 residues. The germline V gene has CDR1 SGDLS and CDR2 YYNGEE. Here the CDR3 DNA reads TGTGCCAGCAGCGTAGGTACTAGCGGGAGAGCAGATACGCAGTATTTT. Amino acids: CASSVGTSGRADTQYF.

As for this clone: An end of the junction differs from the germline gene, which may be a read error. The chain links TRBV4-2 to TRBJ2-1; D unclear. CDR1 and CDR2 from the germline V gene are LGHNA and YNFKEQ. This CDR3 is 11 amino acids long. The CDR3 spells CASSHGSYPVF. CDR3 nucleotide sequence: TGTGCCAGCAGCCACGGGTCATATCCGGTCTTC.

This clone was counted only a few times. The V gene is TRBV7-6, the J gene TRBJ1-2; perhaps TRBD1 as D (5 bases). The CDR3 contains 12 residues. CDR1 is SGHVS, CDR2 FNYEAQ, per germline. Trimming removed 1 base at V and 8 bases at J, with 8 bases between. DNA for the CDR3: TGTGCCAGCAGCTTAGTGGGGCGGGGCTACACCTTC. As protein: CASSLVGRGYTF.

V usage is TRBV7-3 and J usage is TRBJ2-1, with D unclear. Per the germline V gene, CDR1 is SGHTA and CDR2 is FQGTGA. The CDR3 has 11 amino acids. Between the trimmed V and J ends, which lost 6 bases and 15 bases, there was a span of 15 bases. CDR3: CASSSDTSLFF. The CDR3 DNA is TGTGCCAGCAGTTCAGACACATCACTGTTCTTC.

The chain employs TRBV18 and TRBJ2-5; 7 bases agree with TRBD2. This CDR3 is 15 amino acids long. With 3 bases clipped from V and 0 bases from J, the junction kept 4 bases outside the gene matches. Germline values: CDR1 KGHSH, CDR2 LQKENI. The CDR3 region has the DNA TGTGCCAGCTCACCGGCTAGCGGTTACCAAGAGACCCAGTACTTC. Its protein is CASSPASGYQETQYF.

V is TRBV19 and J is TRBJ1-1; 7 bases agree with TRBD1. The CDR3 loop spans 15 amino acids. V lost 4 bases and J lost 2; bases outside the gene matches: 7. The germline V gene has CDR1 LNHDA and CDR2 SQIVND (reference sequence). Here the CDR3 DNA reads TGTGCCAGTAGTACCCGGGACAGCACTAACACTGAAGCTTTCTTT. This encodes CASSTRDSTNTEAFF. Full variable domain (missing parts from reference TRBV19 and TRBJ1-1): DGGITQSPKYLFRKEGQNVTLSCEQNLNHDAMYWYRQDPGQGLRLIYYSQIVNDFQKGDIAEGYSVSREKKESFPLTVTSAQKNPTAFYLCASSTRDSTNTEAFFGQGTRLTVV.

V gene TRBV5-1 combines with J gene TRBJ2-5; 9 bases agree with TRBD1. CDR1 is SGHRS, CDR2 YFSETQ, per germline. V trimming: 2 bases; J trimming: 9 bases; junction bases outside the gene matches: 8. CDR3 length equals 14 residues. In DNA, the CDR3 is TGCGCCAGCAGCTTACACGTAGACAGGGGGTCCCAGTACTTC. Encoded protein: CASSLHVDRGSQYF.

The gene calls are TRBV27 and TRBJ2-7; D perhaps matches TRBD1 (6 bases). Germline CDR1 is MNHEY and CDR2 is SMNVEV (reference sequence). V lost 4 bases, J lost 4 bases, and 11 bases lay in between. The CDR3 contains 13 residues. CDR3 region: CASSSRTDYEQYF. CDR3 in DNA: TGTGCCAGCAGTTCCAGGACAGATTACGAGCAGTACTTC.

CDR3 in amino acids: CASSPGDSSYNEQFF. The DNA of the CDR3 is TGTGCCAGCAGCCCCGGGGACAGCTCCTACAATGAGCAGTTCTTC. The chain couples TRBV5-4 to TRBJ2-1; 7 bases match TRBD1. The CDR3 covers 15 residues. The germline CDR1 and CDR2 sequences are SGHNT and YYREEE (reference sequence). Trimming at V came to 4 bases and at J to 0 bases, leaving 4 bases not matched to a gene.

The chain is built from TRBV10-3 and TRBJ2-7; D perhaps matches TRBD2 (6 bases). CDR1 is ENHRY and CDR2 is SYGVKD in the germline V gene. This CDR3 has 14 amino acids. Between the trimmed V and J ends, which lost 10 bases and 0 bases, there was a span of 16 bases. The CDR3 DNA follows: TGTGCCACCACCATAGCGGAGAGCTCCTACGAGCAGTACTTC. Protein product: CATTIAESSYEQYF.

V is TRBV28 and J is TRBJ2-5, with D possibly TRBD1 on 6 matching bases. The CDR3 is made up of 14 amino acids. Germline V gene lookup returns CDR1 MDHEN and CDR2 SYDVKM. The V end lost 2 bases, the J end lost 6 bases, and 13 bases lay between the germline ends. CDR3 DNA: TGTGCCAGCAGTTTAGGAGGTACAGGGCAGACCCAGTACTTC. This encodes CASSLGGTGQTQYF.

V is TRBV5-1 and J is TRBJ2-1; 10 positions agree with TRBD2. The CDR3 extends over 15 amino acids. The trim removed 0 bases at V and 5 bases at J, leaving 2 bases unmatched. The germline V gene encodes CDR1 SGHRS and CDR2 YFSETQ. CDR3 sequence reads: CASSLGLAGDNEQFF. The CDR3 DNA is TGCGCCAGCAGCTTGGGTCTAGCGGGGGACAATGAGCAGTTCTTC.

CDR3 coding DNA: TGTGCCAGCAGTGCTACCGCAAGCGGAAATCAGCCCCAGCATTTT. Translating gives CASSATASGNQPQHF. V and J are TRBV6-5 and TRBJ1-5, with D unresolved. The CDR3 length is 15 residues. From germline, CDR1 is MNHEY and CDR2 SVGAGI. Trimming left V 5 bases short and J 4 bases short, with 15 bases between.

The chain links TRBV9 to TRBJ2-7; 8 bases agree with TRBD1. The CDR3 contains 15 residues. V dropped 3 bases and J dropped 4; count of bases not matched to a gene: 9. The V gene's germline CDR1 is SGDLS and CDR2 YYNGEE. CDR3: CASSAGWTGSYEQYF. DNA for the CDR3: TGTGCCAGCAGCGCTGGTTGGACAGGGAGTTACGAGCAGTACTTC.

The chain couples TRBV6-6 to TRBJ1-5; unclear D gene. The CDR3 has 14 residues. The germline V gene has CDR1 MNHNY and CDR2 SVGAGI (reference sequence). Trimming removed 2 bases at V and 4 bases at J, with 9 bases between. CDR3 DNA sequence: TGTGCCAGCAGTTACGGTGGAGGGAATCAGCCCCAGCATTTT. Its translation: CASSYGGGNQPQHF.